This TCR beta chain stems from a study of naive and memory T cell subsets. The SP2 primer and nested alpha and beta constant region primers amplified ligated cDNA in four rounds. A single record per CDR3 protein comes from TCRdb applying MiXCR to the 5' RACE reads. The sample consists of 56,000 or so distinct CDR3 sequences, about 7.1% of them appearing once. This clonotype occurred a few times. Germline V lookup: CDR1 SGHDN, CDR2 FVKESK. CDR3 length: 13 amino acids. V was shortened by 4 bases and J by 7 bases, with 14 bases between the two germline ends. The library had UMIs added by 3' ligation of an oligonucleotide to TCR cDNA.

The chain uses TRBV14 and TRBJ2-7; D possibly corresponds to TRBD1 (5 bases). This sequence originates from a female donor in good health. The CDR3 bases are TGTGCCAGCAGCCCCAGACAGTTACGGGAGCAGTACTTC. Encoded protein: CASSPRQLREQYF.